Below, 18 T cell receptor beta chains from the same sample are listed, as sequenced in a study of OX40 agonist ivuxolimab in advanced cancers. The data were produced by immunoSEQ multiplex PCR, yet TCRdb's version contains in-frame clones alone and is incomplete. This sample has tens of thousands of clones, with roughly 80% found just once. The source was CD4+ or CD8+ T cells sorted from blood, collected in a trial of the OX40 agonist ivuxolimab. The source of these receptors is an adult with an advanced solid tumor such as melanoma, head and neck, liver or kidney cancer.

The gene calls are TRBV5-1 and TRBJ1-4; weak D call: TRBD1 (5 bases). The CDR3 length is 14 residues. Per germline, CDR1 SGHRS and CDR2 YFSETQ. Trimming left V 0 bases short and J 7 bases short, with 10 bases between. CDR3 sequence reads: CASSLGQQGEKLFF. The DNA for the CDR3 is TGCGCCAGCAGCTTGGGCCAGCAGGGTGAAAAACTGTTTTTT.

V is TRBV5-1 and J is TRBJ2-2; maybe TRBD2 (5 bases). Germline assignment: CDR1 SGHRS and CDR2 YFSETQ. The CDR3 is 14 residues long. With 4 bases removed from V and 4 bases from J, the gap between germline ends came to 11 bases. CDR3 nucleotides: TGCGCCAGCAGCCCGCTTGAGGGCACCGGGGAGCTGTTTTTT. This sequence encodes CASSPLEGTGELFF. The full variable domain, rest sourced from reference TRBV5-1 and TRBJ2-2, is KAGVTQTPRYLIKTRGQQVTLSCSPISGHRSVSWYQQTPGQGLQFLFEYFSETQRNKGNFPGRFSGRQFSNSRSEMNVSTLELGDSALYLCASSPLEGTGELFFGEGSRLTVL.

Only a few counts were recorded for this clone. This rearrangement joins TRBV5-1 to TRBJ2-1; tentatively, D is TRBD2 (6 bases). Germline values: CDR1 SGHRS, CDR2 YFSETQ. Trimming removed 0 bases from V and 6 bases from J, with 10 bases in between. There are 14 residues in the CDR3. The CDR3 region has the DNA TGCGCCAGCAGCTTGGGGGGGGAACCCAATGAGCAGTTCTTC. As protein: CASSLGGEPNEQFF. The full variable domain, completed using reference TRBV5-1 and TRBJ2-1, is KAGVTQTPRYLIKTRGQQVTLSCSPISGHRSVSWYQQTPGQGLQFLFEYFSETQRNKGNFPGRFSGRQFSNSRSEMNVSTLELGDSALYLCASSLGGEPNEQFFGPGTRLTVL.

J is TRBJ1-5 and V is TRBV2; D may be TRBD1 (5 bases). Between the trimmed V and J ends, which lost 3 bases and 2 bases, there was a span of 8 bases. This CDR3 region has 14 residues. Germline V CDR1 and CDR2: SNHLY, FYNNEI. DNA of the CDR3: TGTGCCAGCAGTGAGGAACAGGGCAATCAGCCCCAGCATTTT. Its protein is CASSEEQGNQPQHF.

This rearrangement joins TRBV4-3 to TRBJ2-7; D is possibly TRBD1 (7 bases). CDR3 size: 17 residues. Trimming shortened V by 1 base and J by 0 bases, and 16 bases separated the two germline ends. Germline CDR1 and CDR2: LGHNA and YSLEER. CDR3 bases: TGCGCCAGCAGCCAAGGTACCTGGGGGGACAGCTCCTACGAGCAGTACTTC. Translated: CASSQGTWGDSSYEQYF.

The V and J genes are TRBV5-1 and TRBJ1-1, with 7 bases matching TRBD1. With V trimmed by 2 bases and J by 4 bases, 2 bases remained unmatched. In germline, CDR1 is SGHRS, CDR2 YFSETQ. CDR3 length: 13 amino acids. CDR3 amino acids: CASSFTGVTEAFF. In nucleotides, the CDR3 is TGCGCCAGCAGCTTTACAGGGGTCACTGAAGCTTTCTTT.

The chain uses TRBV25-1 and TRBJ1-4; 9 nucleotides align to TRBD1. This CDR3 region has 14 residues. Per germline, CDR1 MGHDK and CDR2 SYGVNS. Trimming took 6 bases from V and 5 from J; bases not matched to a gene: 4. CDR3 in DNA: TGTGCCAGCAGGGGGACAGGGAAAAATGAAAAACTGTTTTTT. It yields the protein CASRGTGKNEKLFF.

This clone showed up just once. This chain connects TRBV28 to TRBJ1-5; a weak D match, TRBD1 (5 bases). This CDR3 contains 14 residues. Germline lookup yields CDR1 MDHEN and CDR2 SYDVKM. The germline V and J ends were trimmed by 6 bases and 0 bases, with 9 bases remaining between them. The DNA for the CDR3 is TGTGCCAGCAGCCGTACAGGTAGCAATCAGCCCCAGCATTTT. Its protein is CASSRTGSNQPQHF.

J is TRBJ1-2 and V is TRBV6-5; 8 bases line up with TRBD1. The CDR3 extends over 13 amino acids. Germline loops: CDR1 MNHEY, CDR2 SVGAGI. V lost 6 bases, J lost 8 bases, and 8 bases stayed unmatched. The CDR3 DNA reads as TGTGCCAGCAGGCCCCGGACAGGGCAAGGCTACACCTTC. This translates into CASRPRTGQGYTF.

The chain joins TRBV6-6 to TRBJ1-2, with D hard to call. V was cut by 1 base and J by 5 bases, with 8 bases left in between. Germline V CDR1 and CDR2: MNHNY, SVGAGI (reference sequence). This CDR3 is built from 13 residues. The CDR3 sequence is CASSYFGSYGYTF. CDR3 sequence (DNA): TGTGCCAGCAGTTACTTTGGATCTTATGGCTACACCTTC.

The V and J genes are TRBV6-5 and TRBJ2-7; D could derive from TRBD1 or TRBD2 (5 bases each). Germline assignment: CDR1 MNHEY and CDR2 SVGAGI. The germline V and J ends were trimmed by 6 bases and 3 bases, with 15 bases remaining between them. This CDR3 comprises 14 residues. The DNA of the CDR3 is TGTGCCAGCAGACCCACCCGGGACGGCTACGAGCAGTACTTC. Translating it yields CASRPTRDGYEQYF.

V and J are TRBV11-2 and TRBJ1-2; D call uncertain. CDR1 and CDR2 from the germline V gene are SGHAT and FQNNGV. The V gene lost 2 bases and the J gene lost 5 bases, with 12 bases spanning the gap. CDR3 size: 14 residues. As DNA, the CDR3 is TGTGCCAGCAGCTTAACTTTAGACTTTTATGGCTACACCTTC. It codes for CASSLTLDFYGYTF.

The V call is TRBV7-8, the J call TRBJ2-1; 7 bases line up with TRBD2. The germline V gene has CDR1 SGHVS and CDR2 FQNEAQ. This CDR3 has 16 residues. The junction had 6 bases not matched to a gene; V was cut back by 1 base and J by 3 bases. The CDR3 loop is CASSLVREVLYNEQFF. The CDR3 nucleotides are TGTGCCAGCAGCTTAGTACGGGAGGTCCTCTACAATGAGCAGTTCTTC.

V gene TRBV5-1 combines with J gene TRBJ2-7; 8 nucleotides align to TRBD1. The CDR3 extends over 14 amino acids. The V gene's germline CDR1 is SGHRS and CDR2 YFSETQ. After removal of 4 bases from V and 3 bases from J, the junction contained 6 bases not matched to a gene. The CDR3 sequence: CASSPGDRNYEQYV. The CDR3 DNA sequence: TGCGCCAGCAGCCCAGGGGACAGGAACTACGAGCAGTACGTC.

In nucleotides, the CDR3 is TGTGCCAGCAGTGCCTATAGCGGGAGAACGACCCAGTACTTC. Residues: CASSAYSGRTTQYF. V is TRBV27 and J is TRBJ2-5; 9 nucleotides line up with TRBD2. V lost 5 bases, J lost 7 bases, and 8 bases stayed unmatched. Germline V gene sequence: CDR1 MNHEY, CDR2 SMNVEV (reference sequence). The CDR3 has 14 residues.

V and J are TRBV19 and TRBJ2-1; D is perhaps TRBD1 (5 bases). The length of the CDR3 is 15 residues. CDR1 is LNHDA and CDR2 is SQIVND in the germline V gene (reference sequence). V shed 1 base and J shed 9 bases, with 16 bases lying between them. The CDR3 sequence is CASSIAGGRAFEQFF. CDR3 sequence (DNA): TGTGCCAGTAGTATAGCGGGCGGCAGGGCATTTGAGCAGTTCTTC.

The gene calls are TRBV30 and TRBJ1-1; 10 positions agree with TRBD1. This CDR3 has 12 amino acids. Germline V gene sequence: CDR1 GTSNPN, CDR2 SVGIG (reference sequence). V lost 7 bases and J lost 8; bases outside the gene matches: 7. The CDR3 DNA follows: TGTGCCTTGGGACAGGGGAAATACGAAGCTTTCTTT. This sequence encodes CALGQGKYEAFF.

The chain combines TRBV6-6 with TRBJ2-3, with TRBD1 matching 7 bases. The CDR3 sequence is 14 residues long. V lost 1 base to trimming and J lost 3 bases; unmatched junction nucleotides: 1. Germline V gene sequence: CDR1 MNHNY, CDR2 SVGAGI (reference sequence). CDR3 in amino acids: CASSYYRGTDTQYF. In DNA form, the CDR3 reads TGTGCCAGCAGTTACTACAGGGGAACAGATACGCAGTATTTT.